This T cell receptor beta chain was captured in a study of CD8+ T cells in alopecia areata. Per germline, CDR1 MNHEY and CDR2 SMNVEV (reference sequence). The CDR3 totals 15 residues. Trimming left V 4 bases short and J 3 bases short, with 13 bases between. Extraction of RNA preceded its reverse transcription into cDNA, which served as the sequencing template. Using immunoSEQ multiplex PCR, the repertoire was profiled, and TCRdb retains in-frame clones only, with some absent. The sample consists of under 150,000 clones, approximately 47% of them appearing once. The sequence came from a human donor with alopecia areata. The V and J genes are TRBV27 and TRBJ2-1, with D unclear. The specimen sequenced was NKG2D-low CD8+ T cells sorted from blood. Here the CDR3 reads CASSSFPGNYNEQFF. DNA for the CDR3: TGTGCCAGCAGTTCATTCCCCGGTAACTACAATGAGCAGTTCTTC.